This entry concerns a single T cell receptor beta chain. The PCR contained 60 Vbeta and 13 Jbeta primers. Only in-frame clones appear in the TCRdb table, and some are missing; sequencing was by immunoSEQ multiplex PCR. The table records a few hundred thousand clones, 80% to 90% of them present only once. The CDR3 extends over 16 amino acids. Germline assignment: CDR1 LGHNA and CDR2 YNFKEQ. V lost 4 bases to trimming and J lost 0 bases, with 13 bases between them. The sample comes from a study of cytomegalovirus exposure and HLA in healthy donors. This sequence joins TRBV4-2 and TRBJ1-3; possible D gene TRBD1, 6 bases. This TCR was sampled from a young man in good health and CMV-seronegative. Sample: PBMCs. The CDR3 DNA follows: TGTGCCAGCAGCCGAGACAGGCAAAGCTCTGGAAACACCATATATTTT. Residues: CASSRDRQSSGNTIYF.